This TCR beta chain was recorded in a study of OX40 agonist ivuxolimab in advanced cancers. Using immunoSEQ multiplex PCR, the repertoire was profiled, and TCRdb retains in-frame clones only, with some absent. The sample consists of tens of thousands of clones, around 86% of them appearing once. The CDR3 extends over 18 amino acids. V was clipped by 5 bases and J by 7 bases, with 29 bases between them. CDR1 and CDR2 from the germline V gene are MNHEY and SMNVEV (reference sequence). This sequence originates from an adult with an advanced solid tumor such as melanoma, head and neck, liver or kidney cancer. This specimen was CD4+ or CD8+ T cells sorted from blood, taken in a trial of the OX40 agonist ivuxolimab. The rearrangement uses TRBV27 and TRBJ1-2; a possible D gene is TRBD1 (5 bases). The CDR3 DNA sequence: TGTGCCAGCAGTCTACGACCCCTATGGGCAGGGAGAACGTTTGGCTACACCTTC. Protein: CASSLRPLWAGRTFGYTF.